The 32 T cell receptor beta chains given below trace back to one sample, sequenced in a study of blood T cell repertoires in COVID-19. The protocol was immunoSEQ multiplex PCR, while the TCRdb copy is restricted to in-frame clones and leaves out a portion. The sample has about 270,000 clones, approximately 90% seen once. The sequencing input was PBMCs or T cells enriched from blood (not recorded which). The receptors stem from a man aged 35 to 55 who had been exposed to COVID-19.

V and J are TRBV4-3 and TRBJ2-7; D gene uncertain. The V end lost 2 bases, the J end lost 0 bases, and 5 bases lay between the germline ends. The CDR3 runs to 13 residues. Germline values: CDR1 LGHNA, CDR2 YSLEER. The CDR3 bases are TGCGCCAGCAGCCAACGTCTCTCCTACGAGCAGTACTTC. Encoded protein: CASSQRLSYEQYF.

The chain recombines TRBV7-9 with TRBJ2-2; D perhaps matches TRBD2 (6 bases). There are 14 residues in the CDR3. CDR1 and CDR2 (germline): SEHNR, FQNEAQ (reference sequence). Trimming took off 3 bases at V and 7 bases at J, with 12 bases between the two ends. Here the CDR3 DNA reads TGTGCCAGCAGCTTTCCGGAGGGGTTCGGGGAGCTGTTTTTT. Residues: CASSFPEGFGELFF.

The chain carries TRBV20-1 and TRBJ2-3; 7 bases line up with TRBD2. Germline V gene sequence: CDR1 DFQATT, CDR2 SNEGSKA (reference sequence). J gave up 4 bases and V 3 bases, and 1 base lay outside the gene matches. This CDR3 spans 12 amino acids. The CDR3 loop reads CSASTSADTQYF. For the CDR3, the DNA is TGCAGTGCTAGTACTAGCGCAGATACGCAGTATTTT.

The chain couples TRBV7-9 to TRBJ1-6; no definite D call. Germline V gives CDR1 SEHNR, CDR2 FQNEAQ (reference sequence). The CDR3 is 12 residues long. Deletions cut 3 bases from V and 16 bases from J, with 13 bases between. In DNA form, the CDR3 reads TGTGCCAGCAGCTTCCCCGGGAGGCCTCTCCACTTT. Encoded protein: CASSFPGRPLHF.

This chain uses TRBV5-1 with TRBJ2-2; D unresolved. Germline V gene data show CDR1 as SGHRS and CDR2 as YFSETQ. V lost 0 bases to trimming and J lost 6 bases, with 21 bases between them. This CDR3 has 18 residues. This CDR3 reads CASSLAPLGPRVSGELFF. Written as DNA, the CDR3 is TGCGCCAGCAGCTTGGCCCCACTTGGTCCTCGAGTTTCCGGGGAGCTGTTTTTT. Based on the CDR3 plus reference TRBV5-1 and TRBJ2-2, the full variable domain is KAGVTQTPRYLIKTRGQQVTLSCSPISGHRSVSWYQQTPGQGLQFLFEYFSETQRNKGNFPGRFSGRQFSNSRSEMNVSTLELGDSALYLCASSLAPLGPRVSGELFFGEGSRLTVL.

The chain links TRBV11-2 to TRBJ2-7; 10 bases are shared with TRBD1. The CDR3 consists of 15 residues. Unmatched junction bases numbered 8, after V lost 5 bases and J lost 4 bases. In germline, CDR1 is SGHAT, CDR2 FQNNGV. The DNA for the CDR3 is TGTGCCAGCAGCCCGTCGACGGGACAGGGGTACGAGCAGTACTTC. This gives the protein CASSPSTGQGYEQYF.

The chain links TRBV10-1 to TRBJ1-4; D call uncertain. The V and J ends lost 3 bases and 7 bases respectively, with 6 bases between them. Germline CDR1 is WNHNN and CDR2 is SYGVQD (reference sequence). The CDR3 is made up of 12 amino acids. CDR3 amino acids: CASSDGSEKLFF. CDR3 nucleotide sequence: TGCGCCAGCAGTGATGGCAGTGAAAAACTGTTTTTT.

In nucleotides, the CDR3 is TGTGCCAGCAGCTCCCAGACAGGGGCCAAAAACATTCAGTACTTC. Protein product: CASSSQTGAKNIQYF. The chain recombines TRBV13 with TRBJ2-4, with 7 bases lining up with TRBD1. The CDR3 is 15 amino acids. V was pared by 4 bases and J by 1 base, with 4 bases of the junction left unmatched. Germline CDR1 and CDR2: PRHDT and FYEKMQ (reference sequence).

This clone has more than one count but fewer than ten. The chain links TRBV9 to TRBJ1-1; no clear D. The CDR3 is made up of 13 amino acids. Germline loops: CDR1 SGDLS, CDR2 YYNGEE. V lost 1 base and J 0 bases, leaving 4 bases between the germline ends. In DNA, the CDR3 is TGTGCCAGCAGCGTATTCTTGAACACTGAAGCTTTCTTT. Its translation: CASSVFLNTEAFF.

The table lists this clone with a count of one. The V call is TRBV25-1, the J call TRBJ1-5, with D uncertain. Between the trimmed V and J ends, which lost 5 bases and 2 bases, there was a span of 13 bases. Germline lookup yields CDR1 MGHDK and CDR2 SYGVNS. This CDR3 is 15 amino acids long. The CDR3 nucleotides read TGTGCCAGCAGTCAGAGTGGAGTACGCAATCAGCCCCAGCATTTT. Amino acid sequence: CASSQSGVRNQPQHF.

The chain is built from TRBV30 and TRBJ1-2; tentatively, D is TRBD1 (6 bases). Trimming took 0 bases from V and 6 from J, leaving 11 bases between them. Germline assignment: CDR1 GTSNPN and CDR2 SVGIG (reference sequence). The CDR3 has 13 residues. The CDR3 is CAWSVRTVDGYTF. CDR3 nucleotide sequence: TGTGCCTGGAGTGTACGGACAGTCGATGGCTACACCTTC.

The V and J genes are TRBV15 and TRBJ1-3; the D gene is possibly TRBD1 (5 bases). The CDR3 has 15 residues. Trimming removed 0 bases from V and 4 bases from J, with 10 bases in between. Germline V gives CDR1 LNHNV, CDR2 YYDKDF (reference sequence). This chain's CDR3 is CATSRDGGSGNTIYF. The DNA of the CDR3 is TGTGCCACCAGCAGAGACGGGGGATCCGGAAACACCATATATTTT. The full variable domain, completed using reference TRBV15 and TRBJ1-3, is DAMVIQNPRYQVTQFGKPVTLSCSQTLNHNVMYWYQQKSSQAPKLLFHYYDKDFNNEADTPDNFQSRRPNTSFCFLDIRSPGLGDTAMYLCATSRDGGSGNTIYFGEGSWLTVV.

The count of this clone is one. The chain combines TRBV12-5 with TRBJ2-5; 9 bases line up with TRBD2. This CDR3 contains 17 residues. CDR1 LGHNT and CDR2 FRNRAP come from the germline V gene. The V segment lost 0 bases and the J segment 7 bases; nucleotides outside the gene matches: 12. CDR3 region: CASGLVRGSGSLGTQYF. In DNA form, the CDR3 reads TGTGCTAGTGGTTTGGTAAGGGGTAGCGGGAGTTTAGGGACCCAGTACTTC.

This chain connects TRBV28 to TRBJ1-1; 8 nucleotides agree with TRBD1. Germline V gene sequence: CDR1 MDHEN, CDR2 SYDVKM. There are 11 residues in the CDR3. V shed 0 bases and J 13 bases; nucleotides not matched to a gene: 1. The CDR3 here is CASSLWDRVFF. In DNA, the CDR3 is TGTGCCAGCAGTTTATGGGACAGGGTTTTCTTT. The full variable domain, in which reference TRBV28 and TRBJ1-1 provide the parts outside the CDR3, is DVKVTQSSRYLVKRTGEKVFLECVQDMDHENMFWYRQDPGLGLRLIYFSYDVKMKEKGDIPEGYSVSREKKERFSLILESASTNQTSMYLCASSLWDRVFFGQGTRLTVV.

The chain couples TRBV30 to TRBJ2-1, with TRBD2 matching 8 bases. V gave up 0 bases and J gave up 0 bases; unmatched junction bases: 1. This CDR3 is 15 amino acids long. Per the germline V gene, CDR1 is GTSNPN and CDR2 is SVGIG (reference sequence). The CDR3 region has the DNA TGTGCCTGGAGTGTCCTAGCGGGCTCCTACAATGAGCAGTTCTTC. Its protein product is CAWSVLAGSYNEQFF.

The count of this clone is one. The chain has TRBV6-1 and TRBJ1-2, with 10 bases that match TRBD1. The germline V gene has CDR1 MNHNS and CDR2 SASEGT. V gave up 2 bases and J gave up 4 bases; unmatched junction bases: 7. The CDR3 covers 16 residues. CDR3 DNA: TGTGCCAGCAGTGAACCCGACAGGGGGCTTTCCTATGGCTACACCTTC. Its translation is CASSEPDRGLSYGYTF.

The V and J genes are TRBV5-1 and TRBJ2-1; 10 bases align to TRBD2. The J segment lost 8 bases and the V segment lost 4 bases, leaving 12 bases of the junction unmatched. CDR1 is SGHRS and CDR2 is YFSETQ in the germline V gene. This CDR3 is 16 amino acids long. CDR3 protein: CASSRRLAGVLDEQFF. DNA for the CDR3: TGCGCCAGCAGCCGACGGCTAGCGGGAGTACTTGATGAGCAGTTCTTC.

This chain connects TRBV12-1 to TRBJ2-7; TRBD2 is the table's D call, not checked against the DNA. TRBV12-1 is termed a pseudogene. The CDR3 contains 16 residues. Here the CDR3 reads CASSSTFLAQVYEQYF. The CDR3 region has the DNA TGTGCCAGCAGCTCCACTTTTCTAGCGCAGGTCTACGAGCAGTACTTC.

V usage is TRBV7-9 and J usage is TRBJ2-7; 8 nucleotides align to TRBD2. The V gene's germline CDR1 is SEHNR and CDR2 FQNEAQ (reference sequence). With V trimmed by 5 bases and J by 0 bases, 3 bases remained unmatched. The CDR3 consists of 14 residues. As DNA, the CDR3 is TGTGCCAGCAGCGACAGCGGGAGCTCCTACGAGCAGTACTTC. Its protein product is CASSDSGSSYEQYF.

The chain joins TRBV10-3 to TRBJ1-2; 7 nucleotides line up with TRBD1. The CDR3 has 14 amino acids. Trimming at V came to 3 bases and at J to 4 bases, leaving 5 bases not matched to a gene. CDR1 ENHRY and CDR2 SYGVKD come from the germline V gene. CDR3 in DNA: TGTGCCATCAGTGATACCAGGGGGTTCTATGGCTACACCTTC. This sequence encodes CAISDTRGFYGYTF.

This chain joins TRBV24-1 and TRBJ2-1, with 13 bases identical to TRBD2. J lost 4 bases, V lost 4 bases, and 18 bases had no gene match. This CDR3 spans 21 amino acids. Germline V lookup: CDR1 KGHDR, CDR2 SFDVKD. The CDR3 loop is CATSDNLAGTGLAGAYNEQFF. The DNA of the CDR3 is TGTGCCACCAGTGACAACCTAGCCGGGACAGGACTAGCGGGGGCTTACAATGAGCAGTTCTTC.

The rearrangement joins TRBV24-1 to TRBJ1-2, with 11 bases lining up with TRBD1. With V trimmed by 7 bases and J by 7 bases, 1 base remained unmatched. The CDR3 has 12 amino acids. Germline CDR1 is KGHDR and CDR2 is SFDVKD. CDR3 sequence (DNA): TGTGCCACCAGGGACAGGGGGCTTGGCTACACCTTC. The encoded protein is CATRDRGLGYTF.

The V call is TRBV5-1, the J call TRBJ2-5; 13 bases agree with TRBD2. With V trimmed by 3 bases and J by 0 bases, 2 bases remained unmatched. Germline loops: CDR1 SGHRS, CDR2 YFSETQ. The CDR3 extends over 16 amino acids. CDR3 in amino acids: CASSWGTSGDQETQYF. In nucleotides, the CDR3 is TGCGCCAGCAGCTGGGGGACTAGCGGGGACCAAGAGACCCAGTACTTC.

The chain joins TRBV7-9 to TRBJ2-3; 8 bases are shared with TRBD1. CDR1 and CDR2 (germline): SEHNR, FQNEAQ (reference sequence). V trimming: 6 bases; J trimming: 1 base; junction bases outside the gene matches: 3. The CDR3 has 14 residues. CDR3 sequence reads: CASRWGQGTDTQYF. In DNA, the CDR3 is TGTGCCAGCAGATGGGGACAGGGCACAGATACGCAGTATTTT.

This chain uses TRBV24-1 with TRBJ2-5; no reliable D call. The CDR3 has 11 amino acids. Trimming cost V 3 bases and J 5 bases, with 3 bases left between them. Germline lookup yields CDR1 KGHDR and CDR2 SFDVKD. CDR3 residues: CATSDLETQYF. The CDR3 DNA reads TGTGCCACCAGTGATCTCGAGACCCAGTACTTC.

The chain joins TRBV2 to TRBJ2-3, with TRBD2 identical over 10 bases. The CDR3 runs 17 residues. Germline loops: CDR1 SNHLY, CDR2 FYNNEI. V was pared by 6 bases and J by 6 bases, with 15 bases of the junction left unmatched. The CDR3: CASRALWGTSVSDTQYF. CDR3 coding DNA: TGTGCCAGCAGAGCTTTGTGGGGGACTAGCGTTTCGGATACGCAGTATTTT.

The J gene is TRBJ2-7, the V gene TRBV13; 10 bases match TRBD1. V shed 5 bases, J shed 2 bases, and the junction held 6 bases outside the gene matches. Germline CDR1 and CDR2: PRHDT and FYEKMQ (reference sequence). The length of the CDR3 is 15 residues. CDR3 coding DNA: TGTGCCAGCAGCCAGGGACAGGGGTCCCCCTACGAGCAGTACTTC. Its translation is CASSQGQGSPYEQYF. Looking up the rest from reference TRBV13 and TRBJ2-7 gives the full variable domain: AAGVIQSPRHLIKEKRETATLKCYPIPRHDTVYWYQQGPGQDPQFLISFYEKMQSDKGSIPDRFSAQQFSDYHSELNMSSLELGDSALYFCASSQGQGSPYEQYFGPGTRLTVT.

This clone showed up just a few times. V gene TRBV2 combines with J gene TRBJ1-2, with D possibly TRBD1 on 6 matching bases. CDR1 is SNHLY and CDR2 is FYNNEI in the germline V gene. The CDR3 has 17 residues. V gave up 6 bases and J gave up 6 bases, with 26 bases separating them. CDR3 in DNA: TGTGCCAGCAGGGATCACCTACCTACAGGGCCGGCGGATGGCTACACCTTC. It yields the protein CASRDHLPTGPADGYTF.

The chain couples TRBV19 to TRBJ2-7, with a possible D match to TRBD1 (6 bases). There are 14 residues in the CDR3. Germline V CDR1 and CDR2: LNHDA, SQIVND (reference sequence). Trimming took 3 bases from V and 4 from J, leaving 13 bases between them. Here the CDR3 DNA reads TGTGCCAGTAGTATCGGGCCAGGGGCTTACGAGCAGTACTTC. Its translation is CASSIGPGAYEQYF.

CDR3 sequence reads: CASSQDTRRDQETQYF. As DNA, the CDR3 is TGTGCCAGCAGCCAAGATACCCGCAGGGACCAAGAGACCCAGTACTTC. The chain has TRBV4-2 and TRBJ2-5; tentatively, D is TRBD1 (5 bases). Germline CDR1 and CDR2: LGHNA and YNFKEQ. There are 16 residues in the CDR3. The ends were cut back, 0 bases at V and 0 bases at J, with 11 bases in the middle.

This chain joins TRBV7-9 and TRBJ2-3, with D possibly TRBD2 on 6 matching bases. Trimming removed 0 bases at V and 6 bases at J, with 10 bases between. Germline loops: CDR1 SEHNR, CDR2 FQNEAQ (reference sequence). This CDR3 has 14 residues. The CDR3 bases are TGTGCCAGCAGCTTAGCTGGAGGGCAGGATACGCAGTATTTT. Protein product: CASSLAGGQDTQYF.

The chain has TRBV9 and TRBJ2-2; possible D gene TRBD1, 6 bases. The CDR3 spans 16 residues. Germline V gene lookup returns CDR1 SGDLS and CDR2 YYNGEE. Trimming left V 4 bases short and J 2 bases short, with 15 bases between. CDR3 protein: CASSPYGQRNTGELFF. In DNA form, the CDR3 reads TGTGCCAGCAGCCCCTATGGACAGAGAAACACCGGGGAGCTGTTTTTT. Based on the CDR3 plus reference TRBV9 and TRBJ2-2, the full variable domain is DSGVTQTPKHLITATGQRVTLRCSPRSGDLSVYWYQQSLDQGLQFLIQYYNGEERAKGNILERFSAQQFPDLHSELNLSSLELGDSALYFCASSPYGQRNTGELFFGEGSRLTVL.